A selection of T cell receptor beta chains follows, all from one sample in a study of T-cell memory formation after mild COVID-19. TCRdb reprocessed the 5' RACE reads via MiXCR and lists one record per CDR3 protein. The sample yields 110,000 to 150,000 distinct CDR3 sequences, under 30% seen once. Sequencing input: PBMCs or a T cell subset sorted from them (not recorded which). The receptor set was obtained from an adult woman who had mild COVID-19 (a few samples of this study predate the infection). Cell type and time point are not known. Both conserved end residues are part of each CDR3. The D gene is left open where the match is weak. Clone size is stated in some rows and not others, as once, few, many or a class when expanded.

TRBJ2-1 TRBV4-1 few TRBD1 CASSQVYRTGSYNEQFF TGCGCCAGCAGCCAAGTATATCGGACAGGCTCCTACAATGAGCAGTTCTTC
TRBJ2-5 TRBV4-1 few TRBD2 CASSPSGGSETQYF TGCGCCAGCAGCCCGTCGGGGGGGTCGGAGACCCAGTACTTC
TRBJ1-1 TRBV7-9 few - CASSHEGRMNTEAFF TGTGCCAGCAGCCATGAGGGAAGGATGAACACTGAAGCTTTCTTT
TRBJ2-1 TRBV2 few TRBD2 CASSERLAGGGNEQFF TGTGCCAGCAGTGAACGTCTAGCGGGAGGAGGGAATGAGCAGTTCTTC
TRBJ2-3 TRBV24-1 - TRBD2 CATSDLRGGITQYF TGTGCCACCAGTGATTTACGGGGGGGCATTACGCAGTATTTT
TRBJ2-1 TRBV4-1 - - CASSQARGEQFF TGCGCCAGCAGCCAAGCGCGGGGCGAGCAGTTCTTC
TRBJ2-7 TRBV19 - TRBD2 CASSINLAGIYEQYF TGTGCCAGTAGTATAAATCTAGCGGGGATTTACGAGCAGTACTTC
TRBJ2-7 TRBV4-1 few TRBD2 CASSQGTSVGEQYF TGCGCCAGCAGCCAAGGGACTAGCGTTGGCGAGCAGTACTTC
TRBJ1-3 TRBV5-6 few - CASSLEDSGNTIYF TGTGCCAGCAGCTTGGAAGACTCTGGAAACACCATATATTTT
TRBJ2-2 TRBV24-1 - - CATKKSSEGEAGELFF TGTGCCACCAAGAAATCGTCAGAGGGGGAGGCCGGGGAGCTGTTTTTT
TRBJ1-2 TRBV15 - TRBD1 CATDSHPGTGFNYGYTF TGTGCCACCGACTCACACCCCGGGACAGGGTTTAACTATGGCTACACCTTC
TRBJ2-2 TRBV5-5 - - CASQLQGITGELFF TGTGCCAGCCAGCTTCAGGGAATCACCGGGGAGCTGTTTTTT
TRBJ2-1 TRBV12-3/TRBV12-4 - - CASRTHGEQFF TGTGCCAGCAGAACTCACGGGGAGCAGTTCTTC
TRBJ2-5 TRBV14 - - CASSQARRGETQYF TGTGCCAGCAGCCAAGCGAGGAGGGGGGAGACCCAGTACTTC
TRBJ1-2 TRBV6-5 few - CASTAGLGRHGYTF TGTGCCAGCACCGCGGGACTCGGGCGGCATGGCTACACCTTC
TRBJ1-1 TRBV13 - - CASSFSVLATEAFF TGTGCCAGCAGCTTTTCCGTTTTGGCCACTGAAGCTTTCTTT
TRBJ2-7 TRBV25-1 - - CASSDGTGPGYEQYF TGTGCCAGCAGTGACGGAACAGGGCCTGGCTACGAGCAGTACTTC
TRBJ2-2 TRBV7-9 few TRBD1 CASSSGTGITGELFF TGTGCCAGCAGCTCCGGGACAGGGATCACCGGGGAGCTGTTTTTT
TRBJ2-7 TRBV9 few - CASSVGHHPLHF TGTGCCAGCAGCGTTGGACACCACCCCCTGCACTTC
TRBJ1-1 TRBV11-3 few TRBD1 CASSLAGTASEAFF TGTGCCAGCAGCTTAGCGGGGACAGCGAGTGAAGCTTTCTTT
TRBJ1-1 TRBV3-1 once - CASSQDLMSGLEAFF TGTGCCAGCAGCCAAGATCTCATGTCAGGCCTTGAAGCTTTCTTT
TRBJ2-4 TRBV11-2 many - CASSPPGQKNIQYF TGTGCCAGCAGCCCCCCCGGACAGAAAAACATTCAGTACTTC
TRBJ2-7 TRBV2 - - CASSDGGSLTLSYEQYF TGTGCCAGCAGTGATGGCGGCAGTTTAACCCTGTCCTACGAGCAGTACTTC
TRBJ2-1 TRBV11-3 - - CASTPGDFSYNEQFF TGTGCCAGCACGCCCGGGGACTTCTCCTACAATGAGCAGTTCTTC
TRBJ2-4 TRBV24-1 - TRBD1 CATSDLRQGANIQYF TGTGCCACCAGTGATTTACGGCAGGGGGCGAACATTCAGTACTTC
TRBJ1-1 TRBV7-9 few TRBD1 CASSSWTGETEAFF TGTGCCAGCAGCTCTTGGACAGGGGAGACTGAAGCTTTCTTT
TRBJ2-1 TRBV5-1 few TRBD2 CASSLGGGSYNEQFF TGCGCCAGCAGCTTGGGGGGAGGGTCCTACAATGAGCAGTTCTTC
TRBJ1-2 TRBV30 - - CAWDPSPSYGYTF TGTGCCTGGGATCCCTCACCTTCTTATGGCTACACCTTC
TRBJ2-5 TRBV30 - - CAWSAMGETQYF TGTGCCTGGAGTGCAATGGGGGAGACCCAGTACTTC
TRBJ2-7 TRBV18 few - CASSPESGHGPYEQYF TGTGCCAGCTCACCCGAGTCTGGTCACGGCCCCTACGAGCAGTACTTC
TRBJ2-4 TRBV7-6 - TRBD1 CASSPGGLDIQYF TGTGCCAGCAGCCCAGGGGGCTTGGACATTCAGTACTTC
TRBJ1-1 TRBV9 - - CASSEGGNTEAFF TGTGCCAGCAGCGAAGGGGGGAACACTGAAGCTTTCTTT
TRBJ2-3 TRBV7-9 - - CASSLAGETVYTDTQYF TGTGCCAGCAGCTTAGCAGGGGAGACAGTCTACACAGATACGCAGTATTTT
TRBJ1-3 TRBV4-1 few - CASSQTVSRNTIYF TGCGCCAGCAGCCAGACAGTTTCCCGAAACACCATATATTTT
TRBJ2-7 TRBV5-6 few - CASSKGSIYEQYF TGTGCCAGCAGCAAAGGGTCCATCTACGAGCAGTACTTC
TRBJ2-6 TRBV19 - - CASSARVSGANVLTF TGTGCCAGTAGTGCGAGGGTCTCTGGGGCCAACGTCCTGACTTTC
TRBJ2-7 TRBV5-4 - - CASSRNKGYEQYF TGTGCCAGCAGCAGAAATAAGGGGTACGAGCAGTACTTC
TRBJ1-5 TRBV24-1 few TRBD1 CATSARDRGDGNQPQHF TGTGCCACCAGTGCCCGGGACAGGGGAGACGGCAATCAGCCCCAGCATTTT
TRBJ2-7 TRBV5-1 few - CASSLIRFEQYF TGCGCCAGCAGCTTGATCCGGTTCGAGCAGTACTTC
TRBJ1-1 TRBV6-5 - - CASSYLDPGGMNTEAFF TGTGCCAGCAGTTACCTCGACCCCGGCGGGATGAACACTGAAGCTTTCTTT
TRBJ1-2 TRBV12-3/TRBV12-4 few - CASSAEDGSVYGYTF TGTGCCAGCAGCGCCGAGGACGGTTCCGTCTACGGCTACACCTTC
TRBJ2-7 TRBV11-3 few TRBD2 CASSLRLAGLYEQYF TGTGCCAGCAGCCTGCGACTAGCGGGATTATACGAGCAGTACTTC
TRBJ1-1 TRBV6-1 - - CASSLSGRYLNTEAFF TGTGCCAGCAGTTTATCGGGCAGATACTTGAACACTGAAGCTTTCTTT
TRBJ2-7 TRBV9 - - CASSVGYGQSSYEQYF TGTGCCAGCAGCGTAGGCTACGGACAGAGCTCCTACGAGCAGTACTTC
TRBJ1-4 TRBV9 - TRBD1 CASSVDRQGASNEKLFF TGTGCCAGCAGCGTAGATAGACAGGGGGCATCCAATGAAAAACTGTTTTTT
TRBJ2-1 TRBV15 few - CATSRDSGGEQFF TGTGCCACCAGCAGAGATTCAGGTGGGGAGCAGTTCTTC
TRBJ2-2 TRBV5-1 few - CASTGRGNTGELFF TGCGCCAGCACGGGACGGGGAAACACCGGGGAGCTGTTTTTT
TRBJ2-1 TRBV6-5 - TRBD2 CASSGRLAGEEKFF TGTGCCAGCAGTGGTAGGCTAGCGGGAGAGGAGAAGTTCTTC
TRBJ2-2 TRBV5-4 - - CASSYLGGGELFF TGTGCCAGCAGTTATCTTGGGGGCGGGGAGCTGTTTTTT
TRBJ2-7 TRBV7-9 many - CAVGGPSPYEQYF TGTGCCGTAGGCGGACCATCCCCCTACGAGCAGTACTTC
TRBJ1-3 TRBV4-2 few - CASSQDKQGAAGNTIYF TGTGCCAGCAGCCAAGATAAACAGGGCGCTGCTGGAAACACCATATATTTT